This T cell receptor beta chain was sequenced during a study of blood T cell repertoires in COVID-19. Across the whole study: From T cells, B-cell-depleted T cells, or PBMCs came the material, which was cDNA or gDNA.

Authors' processing steps: Reference gene primers were amplified, and this amplification served to estimate nucleated cell counts. This table comes from immunoSEQ multiplex PCR, and its TCRdb copy is limited to in-frame clones, with some not included. Clonal size and the V and J genes are those of that table, whereas D and trimming came from the DNA. Among more than 350,000 clones listed, over 75% were seen once. Those designated as exposed participants met a COVID-19 case within 2 weeks before study entry. The CDR3 has 14 amino acids. Per germline, CDR1 ENHRY and CDR2 SYGVKD. After removal of 5 bases from V and 1 base from J, the junction contained 4 bases not matched to a gene.

The rearrangement uses TRBV10-3 and TRBJ1-2; 7 nucleotides agree with TRBD1. Sequenced: PBMCs or T cells enriched from blood (not recorded which). This TCR came from a woman aged 18-29 years who had been exposed to COVID-19. This chain's CDR3 is CAISQGEGNYGYTF. DNA of the CDR3: TGTGCCATCAGTCAGGGGGAAGGTAACTATGGCTACACCTTC.